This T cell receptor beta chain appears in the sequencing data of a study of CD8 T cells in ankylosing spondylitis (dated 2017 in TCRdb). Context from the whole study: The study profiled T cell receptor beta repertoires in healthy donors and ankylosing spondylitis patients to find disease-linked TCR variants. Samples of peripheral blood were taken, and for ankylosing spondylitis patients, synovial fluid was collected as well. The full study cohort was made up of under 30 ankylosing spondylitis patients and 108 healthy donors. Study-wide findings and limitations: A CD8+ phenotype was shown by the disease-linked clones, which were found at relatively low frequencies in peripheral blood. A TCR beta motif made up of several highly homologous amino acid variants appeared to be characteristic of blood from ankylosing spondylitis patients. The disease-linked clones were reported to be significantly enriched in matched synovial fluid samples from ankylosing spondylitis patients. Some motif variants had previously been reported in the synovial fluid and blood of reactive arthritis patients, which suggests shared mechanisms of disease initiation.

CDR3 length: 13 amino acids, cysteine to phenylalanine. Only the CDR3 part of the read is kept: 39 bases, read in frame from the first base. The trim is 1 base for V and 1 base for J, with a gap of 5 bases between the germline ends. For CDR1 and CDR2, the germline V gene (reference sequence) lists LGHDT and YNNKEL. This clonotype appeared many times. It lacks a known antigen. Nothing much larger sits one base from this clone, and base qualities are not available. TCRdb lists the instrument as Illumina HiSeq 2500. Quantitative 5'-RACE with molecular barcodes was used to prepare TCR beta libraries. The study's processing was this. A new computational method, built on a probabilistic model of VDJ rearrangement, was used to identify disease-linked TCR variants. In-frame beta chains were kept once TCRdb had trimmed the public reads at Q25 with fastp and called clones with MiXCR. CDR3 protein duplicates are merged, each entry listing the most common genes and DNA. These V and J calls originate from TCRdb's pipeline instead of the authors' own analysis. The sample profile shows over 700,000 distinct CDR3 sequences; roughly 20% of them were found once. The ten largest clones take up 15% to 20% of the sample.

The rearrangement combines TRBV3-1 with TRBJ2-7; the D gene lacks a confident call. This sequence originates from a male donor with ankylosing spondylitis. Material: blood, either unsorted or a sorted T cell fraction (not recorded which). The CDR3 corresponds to CASSQARSYEQYF. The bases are TGTGCCAGCAGCCAAGCTCGTTCCTACGAGCAGTACTTC.